In this sample, the clone carrying this T cell receptor (beta chain) turned up a few times. Antigen: not known. The data were taken from a study of T-cell reconstitution after alpha-beta-depleted transplantation in children. Study results and limitations: Several hundred expanded graft clones reportedly were the source of alpha-beta T cells about two months after transplant. Some patients showed high day-60 TCRbeta diversity, which derived from surviving recipient T cells and thymic progenitors. Diversity and T-cell counts at one year after transplant derived mostly from new T cells.

Unique molecular identifiers featured in how the TCRbeta library was prepared. MiXCR, applied by TCRdb to the PCR reads, yields one record per CDR3 protein. The profile covers fewer than 1 million distinct CDR3 sequences, with roughly 15% appearing a single time and roughly 5% taken by the ten largest. V lost 3 bases and J 6 bases, leaving 11 bases between the germline ends. The CDR3 length is 13 residues. Germline V lookup: CDR1 LNHDA, CDR2 SQIVND (reference sequence). Specimen: PBMCs, mostly from graft donor cells, collected 360 days after TCRalphabeta/CD19-depleted stem cell transplant. V gene TRBV19 combines with J gene TRBJ1-1; a weak D match, TRBD1 (5 bases). The sequence was obtained from a male patient between 5 and 17 years old who had a stem cell transplant for acute lymphoblastic leukemia, so the T cells may come from the graft donor. In nucleotides, the CDR3 is TGTGCCAGTAGTATTATACCGGGGGCTGAAGCTTTCTTT. Its translation: CASSIIPGAEAFF.